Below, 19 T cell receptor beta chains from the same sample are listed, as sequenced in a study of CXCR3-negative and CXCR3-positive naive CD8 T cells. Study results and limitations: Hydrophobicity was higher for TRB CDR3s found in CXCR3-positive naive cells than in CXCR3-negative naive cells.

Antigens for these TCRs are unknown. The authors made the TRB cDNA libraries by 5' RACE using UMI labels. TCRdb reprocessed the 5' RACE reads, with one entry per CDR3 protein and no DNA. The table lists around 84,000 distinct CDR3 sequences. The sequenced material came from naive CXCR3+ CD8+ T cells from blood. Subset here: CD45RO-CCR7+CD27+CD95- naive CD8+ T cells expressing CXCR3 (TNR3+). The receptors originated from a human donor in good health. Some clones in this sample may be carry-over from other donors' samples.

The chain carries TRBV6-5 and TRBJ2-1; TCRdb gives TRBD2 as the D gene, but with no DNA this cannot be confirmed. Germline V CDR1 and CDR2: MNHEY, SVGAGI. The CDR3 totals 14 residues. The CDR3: CASSYSLAGGEQFF.

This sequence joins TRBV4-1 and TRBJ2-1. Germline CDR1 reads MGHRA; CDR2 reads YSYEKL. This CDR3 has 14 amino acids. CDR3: CASSQELPIHEQFF.

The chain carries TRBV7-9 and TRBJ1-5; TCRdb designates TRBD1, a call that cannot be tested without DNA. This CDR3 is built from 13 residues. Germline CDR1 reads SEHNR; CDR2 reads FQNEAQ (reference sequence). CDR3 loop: CATNRVEGQPQHF.

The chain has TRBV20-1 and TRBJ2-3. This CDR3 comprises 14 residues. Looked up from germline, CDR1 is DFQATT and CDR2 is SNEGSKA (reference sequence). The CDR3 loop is CSARDQGGTDTQYF.

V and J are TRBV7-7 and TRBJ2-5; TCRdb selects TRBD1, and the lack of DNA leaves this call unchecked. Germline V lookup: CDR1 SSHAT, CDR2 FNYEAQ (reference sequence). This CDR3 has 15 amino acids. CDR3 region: CASSTPTGGEETQYF. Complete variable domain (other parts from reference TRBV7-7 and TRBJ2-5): GAGVSQSPRYKVTKRGQDVTLRCDPISSHATLYWYQQALGQGPEFLTYFNYEAQPDKSGLPSDRFSAERPEGSISTLTIQRTEQRDSAMYRCASSTPTGGEETQYFGPGTRLLVL.

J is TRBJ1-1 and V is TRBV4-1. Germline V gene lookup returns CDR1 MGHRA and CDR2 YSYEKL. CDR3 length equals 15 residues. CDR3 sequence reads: CASSQDPGPNTEAFF.

The CDR3 loop reads CASSQAADRGPYGYTF. The genes are TRBV4-3 and TRBJ1-2; absent DNA, TCRdb's TRBD1 call cannot be checked. Germline-derived CDR1 and CDR2 are LGHNA and YSLEER. The CDR3 length is 16 residues.

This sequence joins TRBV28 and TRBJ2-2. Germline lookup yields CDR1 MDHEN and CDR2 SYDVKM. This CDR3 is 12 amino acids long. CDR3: CASSYGTGELFF.

CDR3 sequence reads: CASSGVGQAEEYF. This chain connects TRBV6-1 to TRBJ2-7; TCRdb indicates TRBD1, and absent DNA this call remains unverified. Germline V gene data show CDR1 as MNHNS and CDR2 as SASEGT. The CDR3 consists of 13 residues.

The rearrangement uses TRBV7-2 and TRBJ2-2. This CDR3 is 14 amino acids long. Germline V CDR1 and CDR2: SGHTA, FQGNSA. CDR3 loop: CASSFSGNTGELFF. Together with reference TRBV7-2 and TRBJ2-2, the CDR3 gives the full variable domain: GAGVSQSPSNKVTEKGKDVELRCDPISGHTALYWYRQSLGQGLEFLIYFQGNSAPDKSGLPSDRFSAERTGGSVSTLTIQRTQQEDSAVYLCASSFSGNTGELFFGEGSRLTVL.

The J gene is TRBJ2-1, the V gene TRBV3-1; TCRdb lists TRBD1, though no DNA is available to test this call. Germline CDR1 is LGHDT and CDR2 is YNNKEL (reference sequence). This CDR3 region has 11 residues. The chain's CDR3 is CASSAGDEQFF.

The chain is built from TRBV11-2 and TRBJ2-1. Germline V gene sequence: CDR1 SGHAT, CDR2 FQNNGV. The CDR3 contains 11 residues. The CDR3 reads CASSAHNEQFF.

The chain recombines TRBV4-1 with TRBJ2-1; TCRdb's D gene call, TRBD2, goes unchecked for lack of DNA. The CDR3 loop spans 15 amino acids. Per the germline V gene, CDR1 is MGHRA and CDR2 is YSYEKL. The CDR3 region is CASSQVPSGRDEQFF.

CDR3 sequence: CASSQPGLPGETQYF. The chain carries TRBV23-1 and TRBJ2-5; TCRdb names TRBD1, which stays unverified in the absence of DNA. TRBV23-1 is designated an ORF whose function remains uncertain. This CDR3 is built from 15 residues.

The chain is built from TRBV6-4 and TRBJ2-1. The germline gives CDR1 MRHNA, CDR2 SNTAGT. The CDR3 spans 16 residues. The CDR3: CASSDEAKGSYNEQFF.

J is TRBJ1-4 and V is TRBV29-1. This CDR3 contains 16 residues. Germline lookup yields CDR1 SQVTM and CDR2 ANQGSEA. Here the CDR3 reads CSVDESPFATNEKLFF.

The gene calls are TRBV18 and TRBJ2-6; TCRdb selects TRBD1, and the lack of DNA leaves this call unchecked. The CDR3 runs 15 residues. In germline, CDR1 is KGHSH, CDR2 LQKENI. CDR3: CASSPSAARANVLTF.

The CDR3: CASTIAGGRDTQYF. This chain links TRBV27 with TRBJ2-3; the D call from TCRdb, TRBD1, cannot be confirmed without DNA. CDR1 and CDR2 (germline): MNHEY, SMNVEV (reference sequence). CDR3 size: 14 residues.

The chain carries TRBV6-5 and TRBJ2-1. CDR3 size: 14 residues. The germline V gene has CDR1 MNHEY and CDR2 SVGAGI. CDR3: CASSYSRANNEQFF.